The clone carrying this TCR beta chain came up a few times. This sample stems from a study of early T cells in non-severe SARS-CoV-2 infection. Turning to the study itself: The input, bulk RNA from unsorted whole blood, was sequenced, and chains were unpaired.

The TCR library protocol was used to attach unique molecular identifiers. These identifiers were attached to individual cDNA molecules. TCRdb re-analysed the 5' RACE reads in MiXCR, keeping a single row per CDR3 protein. The table includes about 66,000 distinct CDR3 sequences, over 20% detected once. V lost 2 bases to trimming and J lost 6 bases, with 16 bases between them. Germline V gene lookup returns CDR1 DFQATT and CDR2 SNEGSKA (reference sequence). The CDR3 spans 14 residues. The chain recombines TRBV20-1 with TRBJ1-2; D not resolved. The sequence was obtained from an adult who was a healthcare worker with PCR-confirmed SARS-CoV-2 infection or an uninfected control (not recorded which). Sample: whole blood, taken at baseline. The CDR3 nucleotides read TGCAGTGCTAGACCGGAGACTCACCCCAATGGCTACACCTTC. Its translation: CSARPETHPNGYTF.